Below are 27 T cell receptor beta chains sequenced from a single sample in a study of T cells after yellow fever vaccination. TCRdb called the 5' RACE reads again in MiXCR, with one record for every CDR3 protein. This repertoire shows 300,000 or so distinct CDR3 sequences, 10% to 15% found once; its top ten account for roughly 0.5%. The sequenced sample was CD4+ T cells sorted from PBMCs, obtained 45 days after the yellow fever booster vaccination. Receptors originate from a man aged 30-40 years who received the YFV17D yellow fever vaccine.

Points on this clonotype: The junction does not match germline at one end; this may be a read error. The J gene is TRBJ2-1, the V gene TRBV20-1; TRBD2 agrees at 11 bases. From germline, CDR1 is DFQATT and CDR2 SNEGSKA (reference sequence). The CDR3 is 17 residues long. CDR3 amino acids: CSARISGRALTYNEQLF. The DNA for the CDR3 is TGCAGTGCTCGGATTAGCGGGAGGGCCTTGACCTACAATGAGCAGCTCTTC.

On this clonotype: Its ends do not fully match the called genes, so a read error is possible. This sequence joins TRBV11-1 and TRBJ2-2; 7 nucleotides match TRBD2. The V gene's germline CDR1 is SGHAT and CDR2 FQDESV (reference sequence). This CDR3 contains 19 residues. The CDR3 region has the DNA TGTGCCAGCAGCCTAACCGCCGGGGGGTTGCGAGGGAACACCTGGGAGCTGTTTTTT. Its protein product is CASSLTAGGLRGNTWELFF.

This clonotype showed up just a few times. The rearrangement links TRBV5-1 to TRBJ1-4; no definite D call. The length of the CDR3 is 15 residues. The ends were cut back, 6 bases at V and 0 bases at J, with 12 bases in the middle. Germline V lookup: CDR1 SGHRS, CDR2 YFSETQ. For the CDR3, the DNA is TGCGCCAGCACCGAACCGACTGCAACTAATGAAAAACTGTTTTTT. Translated: CASTEPTATNEKLFF.

About this clonotype itself: A read error may account for a junction end that differs from germline. The V gene is TRBV6-1, the J gene TRBJ2-7; the match to TRBD1 covers 9 bases. This CDR3 has 15 amino acids. Germline CDR1 and CDR2: MNHNS and SASEGT. This chain's CDR3 is CASREEQGAVYEQYF. For the CDR3, the DNA is TGTGCCAGCAGGGAAGAACAGGGGGCCGTCTACGAGCAGTACTTC.

The sample holds a few counts of this clonotype. In nucleotides, the CDR3 is TGTGCCAGCAGCTTGTCCAAGGCGACCTACAATGAGCAGTTCTTC. Amino acid sequence: CASSLSKATYNEQFF. The V call is TRBV5-6, the J call TRBJ2-1, with no clear D. This CDR3 comprises 15 residues. V lost 1 base to trimming and J lost 2 bases, with 10 bases between them. CDR1 and CDR2 (germline): SGHDT, YYEEEE. Based on the CDR3 plus reference TRBV5-6 and TRBJ2-1, the full variable domain is DAGVTQSPTHLIKTRGQQVTLRCSPKSGHDTVSWYQQALGQGPQFIFQYYEEEERQRGNFPDRFSGHQFPNYSSELNVNALLLGDSALYLCASSLSKATYNEQFFGPGTRLTVL.

V is TRBV7-9 and J is TRBJ2-5; D remains unclear. Between the trimmed V and J ends, which lost 2 bases and 1 base, there was a span of 11 bases. The CDR3 extends over 15 amino acids. Germline CDR1 and CDR2: SEHNR and FQNEAQ (reference sequence). CDR3 sequence (DNA): TGTGCCAGCAGCTTACGCCAATGGGGCCAAGAGACCCAGTACTTC. Amino acid sequence: CASSLRQWGQETQYF.

This clonotype has just a few counts. The chain has TRBV29-1 and TRBJ1-2, with 7 bases aligning to TRBD1. Germline V gene sequence: CDR1 SQVTM, CDR2 ANQGSEA. CDR3 length: 12 amino acids. V trimming: 4 bases; J trimming: 6 bases; junction bases outside the gene matches: 5. This chain's CDR3 is CSVVQGGDGYTF. CDR3 coding DNA: TGCAGCGTTGTGCAAGGGGGCGATGGCTACACCTTC.

This clonotype was found a few times. This chain links TRBV6-2 or TRBV6-3 with TRBJ2-1; TRBD1 matches at 8 bases. J lost 4 bases, V lost 4 bases, and 9 bases had no gene match. In germline, CDR1 is MNHEY, CDR2 SVGEGT. The CDR3 is 16 amino acids. As DNA, the CDR3 is TGTGCCAGCAGTTCGGCTTTTGGGACAGGTTACAATGAGCAGTTCTTC. This gives the protein CASSSAFGTGYNEQFF.

This clonotype was observed a few times. The chain is built from TRBV5-6 and TRBJ1-5; D is ambiguous. Germline V gives CDR1 SGHDT, CDR2 YYEEEE. CDR3 length: 14 residues. V was trimmed by 2 bases and J by 4 bases, leaving 10 bases between them. CDR3 bases: TGTGCCAGCAGCTTCCGGGAGGGTAATCAGCCCCAGCATTTT. Translation: CASSFREGNQPQHF.

There are a few counts of this clonotype. This chain uses TRBV6-1 with TRBJ2-1; 11 positions agree with TRBD2. The J segment lost 4 bases and the V segment lost 6 bases, leaving 2 bases of the junction unmatched. The CDR3 consists of 14 residues. CDR1 and CDR2 from the germline V gene are MNHNS and SASEGT. The DNA for the CDR3 is TGTGCCAGCAGGGTAGCGGGAGGGTACAATGAGCAGTTCTTC. It encodes CASRVAGGYNEQFF.

This clonotype was observed a few times. The chain is built from TRBV4-3 and TRBJ1-2; 7 bases align to TRBD1. CDR3 length: 16 residues. Trimming removed 0 bases from V and 2 bases from J; junction bases left unmatched: 6. Germline V gives CDR1 LGHNA, CDR2 YSLEER. CDR3 sequence: CASSQDPGQINYGYTF. In DNA, the CDR3 is TGCGCCAGCAGCCAAGACCCGGGACAGATAAACTATGGCTACACCTTC.

V is TRBV6-1 and J is TRBJ2-3, with D tentatively TRBD1 (6 bases). The ends were cut back, 6 bases at V and 3 bases at J, with 22 bases in the middle. Germline V lookup: CDR1 MNHNS, CDR2 SASEGT. This CDR3 spans 17 amino acids. Here the CDR3 DNA reads TGTGCCAGCAGAGCTGATACAGGGTGGGCAGGGACAGATACGCAGTATTTT. Protein sequence: CASRADTGWAGTDTQYF.

V and J are TRBV7-9 and TRBJ2-1; 8 bases map to TRBD1. Germline CDR1 is SEHNR and CDR2 is FQNEAQ (reference sequence). The CDR3 is 12 residues long. V shed 6 bases and J 14 bases; nucleotides not matched to a gene: 9. The CDR3 coding sequence is TGTGCCAGCAGAAGAGGACAGGGAAAAGAGTTCTTC. Translated, it gives CASRRGQGKEFF. Supplemented by reference TRBV7-9 and TRBJ2-1, the full variable domain reads DTGVSQNPRHKITKRGQNVTFRCDPISEHNRLYWYRQTLGQGPEFLTYFQNEAQLEKSRLLSDRFSAERPKGSFSTLEIQRTEQGDSAMYLCASRRGQGKEFFGPGTRLTVL.

The chain combines TRBV11-2 with TRBJ2-3, with 10 bases lining up with TRBD2. The V segment lost 1 base and the J segment 0 bases; nucleotides outside the gene matches: 10. The CDR3 length is 19 residues. Germline CDR1 reads SGHAT; CDR2 reads FQNNGV. The CDR3 DNA sequence: TGTGCCAGCAGCTTAGTAGGCTGGTGGACTAGCGGTAGCACAGATACGCAGTATTTT. It yields the protein CASSLVGWWTSGSTDTQYF. Combining the CDR3 with reference TRBV11-2 and TRBJ2-3 gives the whole variable domain EAGVAQSPRYKIIEKRQSVAFWCNPISGHATLYWYQQILGQGPKLLIQFQNNGVVDDSQLPKDRFSAERLKGVDSTLKIQPAKLEDSAVYLCASSLVGWWTSGSTDTQYFGPGTRLTVL.

In this sample, this clonotype turned up a few times. The chain couples TRBV5-1 to TRBJ2-5; TRBD1 aligns across 7 bases. The CDR3 runs 16 residues. Per germline, CDR1 SGHRS and CDR2 YFSETQ. The V segment lost 4 bases and the J segment 0 bases; nucleotides outside the gene matches: 9. The CDR3 bases are TGCGCCAGCAGCATCGGGACAGTGCAGTACCAAGAGACCCAGTACTTC. Protein: CASSIGTVQYQETQYF.

This chain uses TRBV20-1 with TRBJ2-5, with TRBD2 identical over 7 bases. Germline V lookup: CDR1 DFQATT, CDR2 SNEGSKA (reference sequence). The CDR3 extends over 14 amino acids. V lost 0 bases to trimming and J lost 6 bases; unmatched junction nucleotides: 7. The CDR3 is CSARDRVAGKTQYF. CDR3 nucleotides: TGCAGTGCTAGAGACAGGGTAGCGGGCAAGACCCAGTACTTC.

The chain joins TRBV4-3 to TRBJ2-3; tentatively, D is TRBD2 (6 bases). Trimming removed 2 bases from V and 4 bases from J, with 13 bases in between. This CDR3 spans 15 amino acids. CDR1 LGHNA and CDR2 YSLEER come from the germline V gene. CDR3 protein: CASSQFLARADTQYF. CDR3 bases: TGCGCCAGCAGCCAATTTCTAGCGCGCGCAGATACGCAGTATTTT.

This chain joins TRBV29-1 and TRBJ1-1; D not certain. CDR3 length: 13 amino acids. Germline CDR1 SQVTM, CDR2 ANQGSEA. Trimming removed 6 bases at V and 0 bases at J, with 11 bases between. For the CDR3, the DNA is TGCAGCGTAAACCCCGCGGTGAACACTGAAGCTTTCTTT. The encoded protein is CSVNPAVNTEAFF.

This clonotype was found a few times. This chain uses TRBV12-3 or TRBV12-4 with TRBJ2-7, with 9 bases identical to TRBD2. V dropped 6 bases and J dropped 4; count of bases not matched to a gene: 7. The CDR3 runs to 14 residues. The CDR3 DNA sequence: TGTGCCAGCAGGAAGACTAGCGGTATGTACGAGCAGTACTTC. It specifies CASRKTSGMYEQYF.

This clonotype was picked up many times. The chain is built from TRBV5-1 and TRBJ2-2; the match to TRBD2 covers 9 bases. The length of the CDR3 is 15 residues. Per the germline V gene, CDR1 is SGHRS and CDR2 is YFSETQ. V gave up 0 bases and J gave up 7 bases; unmatched junction bases: 4. CDR3 sequence: CASSLDVSGSGELFF. The CDR3 region has the DNA TGCGCCAGCAGCTTGGATGTTAGCGGGAGCGGGGAGCTGTTTTTT.

The V and J genes are TRBV30 and TRBJ1-6, with a weak D call TRBD1 (5 bases). Trimming cost V 0 bases and J 0 bases, with 12 bases left between them. Germline lookup yields CDR1 GTSNPN and CDR2 SVGIG (reference sequence). The CDR3 is made up of 17 amino acids. The CDR3: CAWSVQGASSYNSPLHF. The CDR3 DNA follows: TGTGCCTGGAGTGTCCAGGGAGCAAGCTCCTATAATTCACCCCTCCACTTT.

This clonotype has just a few counts. The chain couples TRBV12-3 or TRBV12-4 to TRBJ2-7; 12 nucleotides align to TRBD2. The CDR3 is 18 residues long. V lost 6 bases, J lost 2 bases, and 14 bases stayed unmatched. CDR3: CASSRATGLAGMAYEQYF. CDR3 DNA: TGTGCCAGCAGCCGAGCCACGGGACTAGCGGGTATGGCCTACGAGCAGTACTTC.

The table lists this clonotype with a few counts. The chain uses TRBV5-1 and TRBJ2-2, with no clear D. The CDR3 has 14 residues. From germline, CDR1 is SGHRS and CDR2 YFSETQ. Between the trimmed V and J ends, which lost 1 base and 6 bases, there was a span of 10 bases. The CDR3 DNA sequence: TGCGCCAGCAGCTTGATGGGCCAGTCCGGGGAGCTGTTTTTT. Amino acids: CASSLMGQSGELFF. The whole variable domain, filled in from reference TRBV5-1 and TRBJ2-2, reads KAGVTQTPRYLIKTRGQQVTLSCSPISGHRSVSWYQQTPGQGLQFLFEYFSETQRNKGNFPGRFSGRQFSNSRSEMNVSTLELGDSALYLCASSLMGQSGELFFGEGSRLTVL.

This clonotype was picked up a small number of times. The rearrangement joins TRBV20-1 to TRBJ2-1; tentatively, D is TRBD2 (5 bases). Per the germline V gene, CDR1 is DFQATT and CDR2 is SNEGSKA (reference sequence). The length of the CDR3 is 15 residues. V was clipped by 0 bases and J by 4 bases, with 13 bases between them. Written as DNA, the CDR3 is TGCAGTGCTAGAGATCGTCTAGGAGGTTACAATGAGCAGTTCTTC. Translation gives CSARDRLGGYNEQFF.

The chain is built from TRBV7-2 and TRBJ1-5; 7 nucleotides align to TRBD1. The CDR3 covers 17 residues. The germline V gene has CDR1 SGHTA and CDR2 FQGNSA. The trim removed 5 bases at V and 1 base at J, leaving 11 bases unmatched. The CDR3 loop is CASSPSTGVSSNQPQHF. CDR3 nucleotide sequence: TGTGCCAGCAGCCCATCAACAGGGGTTTCGAGCAATCAGCCCCAGCATTTT. The entire variable domain, with the rest obtained from reference TRBV7-2 and TRBJ1-5, is as follows: GAGVSQSPSNKVTEKGKDVELRCDPISGHTALYWYRQSLGQGLEFLIYFQGNSAPDKSGLPSDRFSAERTGGSVSTLTIQRTQQEDSAVYLCASSPSTGVSSNQPQHFGDGTRLSIL.

V and J are TRBV5-1 and TRBJ2-1; no clear D. V lost 4 bases, J lost 6 bases, and 14 bases lay in between. Germline CDR1 reads SGHRS; CDR2 reads YFSETQ. The CDR3 length is 14 residues. The CDR3 DNA reads as TGCGCCAGCAGCATTGGGCTAGTGGGCAATGAGCAGTTCTTC. Amino acid sequence: CASSIGLVGNEQFF.

A few counts support this clonotype. The chain carries TRBV20-1 and TRBJ2-1; D possibly corresponds to TRBD2 (6 bases). CDR3 length: 13 residues. Per the germline V gene, CDR1 is DFQATT and CDR2 is SNEGSKA (reference sequence). Trimming removed 3 bases at V and 4 bases at J, with 10 bases between. DNA of the CDR3: TGCAGTGCTAGCGGGAGAACATACAATGAGCAGTTCTTC. Protein sequence: CSASGRTYNEQFF.